This T cell receptor (beta chain) was captured by sequencing in a study of blood T cells in healthy people across ages. The CDR3 runs 15 residues. From germline, CDR1 is SNHLY and CDR2 FYNNEI. V gave up 6 bases and J gave up 4 bases; unmatched junction bases: 7. As for this clonotype: Its antigen is unknown.

The authors ran a second PCR of 7 to 11 cycles using a sample-barcoded 5' primer and a J-beta primer mix. Samples each returned at least 2.5 million CDR3-containing paired-end reads. MiXCR, run by TCRdb on the 5' RACE reads, gives a single entry per CDR3 protein. The sample lists around 940,000 distinct CDR3 sequences; about 51% were seen once. Overall study findings and caveats: Roughly linearly, TCR beta diversity per million T cells fell as age increased. The study found TCR beta diversity correlated strongly with naive T cell percentage.

The rearrangement links TRBV2 to TRBJ2-1; 9 bases are a match to TRBD2. Sequencing input: blood. This receptor was taken from a woman aged 55-70 years in good health. For the CDR3, the DNA is TGTGCCAGCAGAAGGTTAGCGGGGGCGTACAATGAGCAGTTCTTC. Amino acid sequence: CASRRLAGAYNEQFF.